This TCR beta chain comes out of a study of blood T cell repertoires in COVID-19. The length of the CDR3 is 13 residues. V gave up 6 bases and J gave up 5 bases, with 16 bases separating them. Germline V gene lookup returns CDR1 SQVTM and CDR2 ANQGSEA. As handled by the study authors: Reference gene primer amplification yielded estimated nucleated cell counts. Profiled with immunoSEQ multiplex PCR; TCRdb holds only in-frame clones, not every one. D and trimming come from the DNA, and the V and J calls and clone size come from that table. Of some 100,000 clones listed, 88% were seen once; the top ten hold roughly 8.7%.

Sequencing input: peripheral blood. The V and J genes are TRBV29-1 and TRBJ2-5, with a tentative D call TRBD2 (7 bases). The sequence was obtained from a woman between 65 and 79 years old with acute or convalescent COVID-19. In nucleotides, the CDR3 is TGCAGCGTAGGGGGGGGGCGCCGGGAGACCCAGTACTTC. Translated, it gives CSVGGGRRETQYF.